This T cell receptor beta chain was captured in a study of blood T cell repertoires in COVID-19. Whole-study context: The study drew acute and convalescent COVID-19 samples from the United States, Italy and Spain. PBMCs, B-cell-depleted T cells, or T cells provided the cDNA or gDNA that made up the material.

Germline loops: CDR1 SGHAT, CDR2 FQNNGV. The CDR3 runs 17 residues. With 0 bases clipped from V and 6 bases from J, the junction kept 9 bases outside the gene matches. Per the original data handling: From reference gene primer amplification, estimates of nucleated cell counts were derived. Assay used: immunoSEQ multiplex PCR; TCRdb lists only in-frame clones, some missing. V and J calls and clone size are copied from that table; D and trimming were computed from the DNA. This repertoire shows tens of thousands of clones, approximately 86% found once; its top ten account for 18%. The sequenced material came from peripheral blood. The source is a human donor with acute or convalescent COVID-19. The donor label of this sample is uncertain. The genes are TRBV11-2 and TRBJ2-1; TRBD2 agrees at 9 bases. CDR3 nucleotide sequence: TGTGCCAGCAGCTTAGACCTAGCGGGGAGGCGGATCAATGAGCAGTTCTTC. It encodes CASSLDLAGRRINEQFF.